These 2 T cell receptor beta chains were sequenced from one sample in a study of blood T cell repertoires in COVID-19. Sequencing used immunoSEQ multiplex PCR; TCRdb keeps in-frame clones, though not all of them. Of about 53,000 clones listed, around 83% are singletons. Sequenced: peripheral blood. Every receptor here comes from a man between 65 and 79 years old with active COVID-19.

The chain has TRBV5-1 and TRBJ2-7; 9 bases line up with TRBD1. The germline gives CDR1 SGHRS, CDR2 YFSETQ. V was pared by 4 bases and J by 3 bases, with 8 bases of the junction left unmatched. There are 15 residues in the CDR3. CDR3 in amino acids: CASSPPETGGYEQYF. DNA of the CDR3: TGCGCCAGCAGCCCGCCCGAGACAGGGGGCTACGAGCAGTACTTC.

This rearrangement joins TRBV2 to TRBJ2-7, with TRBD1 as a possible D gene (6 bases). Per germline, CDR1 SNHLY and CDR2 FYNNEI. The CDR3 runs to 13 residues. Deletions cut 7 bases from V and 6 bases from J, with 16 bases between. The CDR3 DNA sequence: TGTGCCAGCACCAAAGAACAGGGTTCCGAGCAGTACTTC. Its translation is CASTKEQGSEQYF.